Shown below are 27 T cell receptor beta chains from a single sample sequenced in a study of CD8+CD57+ T cells in acquired aplastic anemia. TCR beta VDJ combinations and CDR3 sequences were profiled from genomic DNA. TCRdb called the reads again in MiXCR, with one record for every CDR3 protein. The repertoire holds more than 200,000 distinct CDR3 sequences, with roughly 53% as singletons. By flow cytometry, patients selected for sequencing had shown an expansion of CD8+CD57+ cells. Source material: sorted CD4+, CD8+, or CD8+CD57+ T cells (not recorded which) from PBMCs. The receptors here all came from a human donor with aplastic anemia.

A word on this clonotype: The conserved phenylalanine or tryptophan is not found at the CDR3 terminus, so this likely reflects a read error. The chain employs TRBV29-1 and TRBJ2-7, with D possibly TRBD1 on 5 matching bases. The germline gives CDR1 SQVTM, CDR2 ANQGSEA. The V end was cut by 7 bases, the J end by 5 bases, with 27 bases between. The CDR3 sequence is 16 residues long. This chain's CDR3 is CSAAVQGTAQSDEQYL. The CDR3 nucleotides read TGCAGCGCCGCCGTCCAGGGCACAGCGCAGTCCGACGAGCAGTACCTC.

This clonotype was counted between two and nine times. The genes are TRBV15 and TRBJ1-2; D might be TRBD1 (5 bases). The CDR3 runs to 13 residues. Per germline, CDR1 LNHNV and CDR2 YYDKDF (reference sequence). The V and J ends lost 0 bases and 5 bases respectively, with 7 bases between them. CDR3 DNA sequence: TGTGCCACCAGCAGAGATGGGACTTATGGCTACACCTTC. Translation: CATSRDGTYGYTF.

The gene calls are TRBV7-8 and TRBJ2-7; 11 nucleotides align to TRBD1. The CDR3 extends over 15 amino acids. The V gene end was trimmed by 5 bases and the J gene end by 0 bases; junction bases not matched to a gene: 3. Germline CDR1 reads SGHVS; CDR2 reads FQNEAQ. In DNA form, the CDR3 reads TGTGCCAGCAGCGGGACAGGGGGTCTCTCCTACGAGCAGTACTTC. Protein: CASSGTGGLSYEQYF.

The CDR3 DNA follows: TGTGCCAGTAGTCAGTCAACCGGAGCCAATGAGCAGTTCTTC. Amino acid sequence: CASSQSTGANEQFF. This chain links TRBV19 with TRBJ2-1; D unresolved. The CDR3 loop spans 14 amino acids. Between the trimmed V and J ends, which lost 5 bases and 6 bases, there was a span of 14 bases. CDR1 and CDR2 (germline): LNHDA, SQIVND (reference sequence).

The chain joins TRBV25-1 to TRBJ2-5, with D possibly matching TRBD1 (6 bases). With 4 bases removed from V and 2 bases from J, the gap between germline ends came to 11 bases. CDR1 and CDR2 (germline): MGHDK, SYGVNS. This CDR3 has 14 amino acids. This chain's CDR3 is CASSAATGQETQYF. The DNA of the CDR3 is TGTGCCAGCAGTGCAGCGACAGGACAAGAGACCCAGTACTTC.

The J gene is TRBJ2-1, the V gene TRBV2; 8 bases line up with TRBD1. Germline V gene lookup returns CDR1 SNHLY and CDR2 FYNNEI. V lost 5 bases and J lost 5; bases outside the gene matches: 8. This CDR3 is 15 amino acids long. This CDR3 is CASSKTGVGNNEQFF. The CDR3 DNA is TGTGCCAGCAGTAAGACAGGGGTCGGTAACAATGAGCAGTTCTTC.

Of note for this clonotype: A read error may explain this, as a much larger clone is one base away. The CDR3 DNA reads as TGCAGTGCTACGGCAGGGGACAACACTGAAGCTTTCTTT. Protein sequence: CSATAGDNTEAFF. The chain has TRBV20-1 and TRBJ1-1; TRBD1 is a possible D gene (6 bases). Germline CDR1 DFQATT, CDR2 SNEGSKA (reference sequence). The length of the CDR3 is 13 residues. V lost 4 bases and J lost 2, with 11 bases in between.

Regarding this clonotype: A single base separates this from a much larger clone, so it may be a read error. Likely a read error: the CDR3 ends without its conserved phenylalanine or tryptophan. In DNA form, the CDR3 reads TGTGCCAGCAGCCCGGGACAGGGGGCGCAGGCCGGGGAGCTGTTTTCT. This gives the protein CASSPGQGAQAGELFS. The chain is built from TRBV11-3 and TRBJ2-2; 12 bases are shared with TRBD1. The CDR3 is made up of 16 amino acids. The germline CDR1 and CDR2 sequences are SGHNT and YENEEA. After removal of 5 bases from V and 6 bases from J, the junction contained 7 bases not matched to a gene.

The chain has TRBV7-9 and TRBJ1-6; D is perhaps TRBD1 (5 bases). Germline V gives CDR1 SEHNR, CDR2 FQNEAQ (reference sequence). The CDR3 length is 11 residues. Trimming stripped 6 bases from V and 10 bases from J, with 7 bases between. The CDR3 nucleotides read TGTGCCAGCAGGGGGGAATCACCCCTCCACTTT. Translating gives CASRGESPLHF.

The sample holds many counts of this clonotype. The chain couples TRBV6-1 to TRBJ1-2; D call uncertain. From germline, CDR1 is MNHNS and CDR2 SASEGT. The germline V and J ends were trimmed by 7 bases and 2 bases, with 14 bases remaining between them. CDR3 length equals 14 residues. CDR3 sequence reads: CASKVQTTNYGYTF. The CDR3 DNA is TGTGCCAGCAAGGTACAAACAACCAACTATGGCTACACCTTC.

The gene calls are TRBV3-1 and TRBJ2-5, with TRBD1 matching 9 bases. Germline V gives CDR1 LGHDT, CDR2 YNNKEL (reference sequence). The CDR3 loop spans 12 amino acids. Trimming took 3 bases from V and 7 from J; bases not matched to a gene: 0. This CDR3 is CASSQTGGTQYF. For the CDR3, the DNA is TGTGCCAGCAGCCAGACAGGGGGGACCCAGTACTTC.

The rearrangement joins TRBV15 to TRBJ2-5; 9 bases map to TRBD2. The V segment lost 8 bases and the J segment 0 bases; nucleotides outside the gene matches: 7. Germline CDR1 reads LNHNV; CDR2 reads YYDKDF (reference sequence). The CDR3 extends over 15 amino acids. The CDR3 spells CATPIAGAHQETQYF. The CDR3 DNA reads as TGTGCCACCCCTATAGCGGGGGCCCACCAAGAGACCCAGTACTTC. The whole variable domain, filled in from reference TRBV15 and TRBJ2-5, reads DAMVIQNPRYQVTQFGKPVTLSCSQTLNHNVMYWYQQKSSQAPKLLFHYYDKDFNNEADTPDNFQSRRPNTSFCFLDIRSPGLGDTAMYLCATPIAGAHQETQYFGPGTRLLVL.

This rearrangement joins TRBV19 to TRBJ1-1; D call uncertain. This CDR3 comprises 16 residues. V dropped 1 base and J dropped 1 base, with 13 bases sitting between them. Germline values: CDR1 LNHDA, CDR2 SQIVND (reference sequence). Written as DNA, the CDR3 is TGTGCCAGTAGTATAGTATCGGGCAGGAAGAACACTGAAGCTTTCTTT. This translates into CASSIVSGRKNTEAFF.

This clonotype occurred a few times. A much larger clone differs by one base, so this may be a read error. The genes are TRBV9 and TRBJ2-2; tentative D call: TRBD2 (6 bases). There are 17 residues in the CDR3. CDR1 SGDLS and CDR2 YYNGEE come from the germline V gene. Deletions cut 0 bases from V and 4 bases from J, with 16 bases between. The CDR3 DNA sequence: TGTGCCAGCAGCGTAGCTGGACGGGGACTGCGCACCGGGGAGCTGTTTTTT. The encoded protein is CASSVAGRGLRTGELFF.

This clonotype has a count of ten or more. The V and J genes are TRBV14 and TRBJ2-5; D may be TRBD2 (5 bases). The germline V and J ends were trimmed by 0 bases and 5 bases, with 10 bases remaining between them. CDR3 size: 14 residues. The germline gives CDR1 SGHDN, CDR2 FVKESK. This CDR3 is CASSQERGAETQYF. The CDR3 DNA reads TGTGCCAGCAGCCAAGAACGGGGTGCCGAGACCCAGTACTTC.

The chain joins TRBV7-4 to TRBJ1-6, with 8 bases that match TRBD1. Germline V lookup: CDR1 SGHVT, CDR2 SQSDAQ. V shed 5 bases, J shed 10 bases, and the junction held 10 bases outside the gene matches. The CDR3 is 15 residues long. The CDR3 nucleotides read TGTGCCAGCAGCCCAACCGGGACAGGCGTATCACCCCTCCACTTT. This gives the protein CASSPTGTGVSPLHF.

This clonotype was seen repeatedly, ten times or more. The chain has TRBV5-1 and TRBJ2-5; 7 bases are a match to TRBD1. CDR1 is SGHRS and CDR2 is YFSETQ in the germline V gene. This CDR3 contains 15 residues. Losses at the gene ends were 0 bases for V and 1 base for J; bases not matched to a gene: 3. In DNA, the CDR3 is TGCGCCAGCAGCTTGGAGGGACAGTCCCAAGAGACCCAGTACTTC. It translates to CASSLEGQSQETQYF.

This clonotype was detected many times. The chain carries TRBV19 and TRBJ1-1, with 8 bases matching TRBD1. Germline CDR1 is LNHDA and CDR2 is SQIVND (reference sequence). V shed 8 bases and J 1 base; nucleotides not matched to a gene: 15. The CDR3 totals 17 residues. For the CDR3, the DNA is TGTGCCAGTCGCTACCAGGGGGCCCAGTCGAGGAACACTGAAGCTTTCTTT. Residues: CASRYQGAQSRNTEAFF.

A single count supports this clonotype. The rearrangement uses TRBV19 and TRBJ2-7; 12 bases are a match to TRBD1. The V gene end was trimmed by 5 bases and the J gene end by 7 bases; junction bases not matched to a gene: 9. CDR1 is LNHDA, CDR2 SQIVND, per germline (reference sequence). The CDR3 has 15 amino acids. The CDR3 region has the DNA TGTGCCAGTAGTCAACTACGGGACAGGGGGCGGGAGCAGTACTTC. This gives the protein CASSQLRDRGREQYF.

This clonotype was seen ten or more times. V and J are TRBV2 and TRBJ1-1, with D tentatively TRBD1 (5 bases). V lost 5 bases, J lost 4 bases, and 14 bases lay in between. This CDR3 comprises 14 residues. Germline V gene lookup returns CDR1 SNHLY and CDR2 FYNNEI. The CDR3, as DNA: TGTGCCAGCAGTTATCGGAGGCAGGGCACTGAAGCTTTCTTT. Protein product: CASSYRRQGTEAFF.

This clonotype was observed at least ten times. The chain carries TRBV5-8 and TRBJ1-6, with D uncertain. V was shortened by 1 base and J by 6 bases, with 8 bases between the two germline ends. The CDR3 spans 14 residues. CDR1 is SGHTS and CDR2 is YDEGEE in the germline V gene. This chain's CDR3 is CASSLKLGNSPLHF. In DNA, the CDR3 is TGTGCCAGCAGCTTGAAGCTGGGTAATTCACCCCTCCACTTT.

This clonotype was counted ten times or more. The V call is TRBV11-3, the J call TRBJ2-3; D tentatively fits TRBD1 or TRBD2 (5 bases each). The CDR3 runs 13 residues. Germline lookup yields CDR1 SGHNT and CDR2 YENEEA. Deletions cut 0 bases from V and 5 bases from J, with 6 bases between. The CDR3 region is CASSLERGDTQYF. CDR3 DNA: TGTGCCAGCAGCTTAGAGAGGGGAGATACGCAGTATTTT.

Remarks on this clonotype: This may come from a read error, since a much larger clone is one base off. This CDR3 is missing its conserved last phenylalanine or tryptophan, likely due to a read error. The rearrangement links TRBV9 to TRBJ1-1, with D maybe TRBD1 (5 bases). V was cut by 4 bases and J by 3 bases, with 10 bases left in between. CDR1 is SGDLS and CDR2 is YYNGEE in the germline V gene. CDR3 length equals 13 residues. The chain's CDR3 is CASSFGGDTEAFS. CDR3 bases: TGTGCCAGCAGCTTTGGAGGGGACACTGAAGCTTTCTCT.

The genes are TRBV7-2 and TRBJ2-5; no clear D. The V gene's germline CDR1 is SGHTA and CDR2 FQGNSA. Between the trimmed V and J ends, which lost 1 base and 0 bases, there was a span of 6 bases. The CDR3 has 14 amino acids. The CDR3 DNA follows: TGTGCCAGCAGCTTAGGACGGCACCAAGAGACCCAGTACTTC. It yields the protein CASSLGRHQETQYF.

The chain carries TRBV6-4 and TRBJ1-2; the match to TRBD1 covers 11 bases. CDR1 MRHNA and CDR2 SNTAGT come from the germline V gene. The CDR3 totals 16 residues. Unmatched junction bases numbered 10, after V lost 5 bases and J lost 5 bases. The CDR3 reads CASSPTGTGGRYGYTF. Written as DNA, the CDR3 is TGTGCCAGCAGTCCAACCGGGACAGGGGGACGGTATGGCTACACCTTC.

In this sample, this clonotype turned up many times. V gene TRBV20-1 combines with J gene TRBJ1-1; D is perhaps TRBD1 (5 bases). Germline V gives CDR1 DFQATT, CDR2 SNEGSKA (reference sequence). This CDR3 is 14 amino acids long. Trimming shortened V by 0 bases and J by 5 bases, and 13 bases separated the two germline ends. The CDR3 protein is CSARDAGRKTEAFF. The CDR3 nucleotides read TGCAGTGCTAGAGATGCAGGGCGGAAAACTGAAGCTTTCTTT.

This clonotype occurred a few times. The chain carries TRBV19 and TRBJ2-7, with D possibly being TRBD1 (6 bases). The J call may not be correct, given that the DNA end is closer to TRBJ2-1. Germline V gives CDR1 LNHDA, CDR2 SQIVND (reference sequence). The CDR3 contains 12 residues. DNA for the CDR3: TGTGCCAGTAGTCAACAGGGATACGAGCAGTTCTTC. Translating it yields CASSQQGYEQFF.